This section outlines one TCR beta chain sequence together with its context. Its specificity is unknown. This sample was included in a study of T-cell reconstitution after alpha-beta-depleted transplantation in children. Points from the study as a whole: Newly produced T cells mostly accounted for T-cell counts and diversity one year post-transplant. Surviving recipient T cells and thymic progenitors produced the high day-60 TCRbeta diversity seen in some patients. Expanded clones from the graft, numbering several hundred, reportedly supplied alpha-beta T cells about two months after transplant.

For TCRbeta, the library was prepared with unique molecular identifiers. Using its own MiXCR run on the PCR reads, TCRdb lists one record per CDR3 protein. The sample consists of fewer than 400,000 distinct CDR3 sequences, 23% of them appearing once. The sequence was collected from a male patient aged 10-17 years who had a stem cell transplant for acute lymphoblastic leukemia, so the T cells may come from the graft donor. Sequences were derived from PBMCs, mostly from graft donor cells, sampled 180 days after TCRalphabeta/CD19-depleted stem cell transplant.

DNA for the CDR3: TGTGCCAGCAGCCAAGGAGGACTAGCGGGATCTAGGGATACGCAGTATTTT. It is translated as CASSQGGLAGSRDTQYF. The V and J genes are TRBV14 and TRBJ2-3; 12 bases align to TRBD2. The V gene's germline CDR1 is SGHDN and CDR2 FVKESK. Germline trimming cut 1 base from V and 6 bases from J; bases unmatched to any gene: 8. The CDR3 loop spans 17 amino acids.